What follows are 25 T cell receptor beta chains derived from one specimen sequenced in a study of monozygotic twins with cystic fibrosis. Only in-frame clones appear in the TCRdb table, and some are missing; sequencing was by immunoSEQ multiplex PCR. The sample holds roughly 9,400 clones, 98% seen once. Input material: blood. These receptors came from a girl aged 2-10 years with cystic fibrosis.

This chain connects TRBV30 to TRBJ1-5, with D perhaps matching TRBD1 (6 bases). The CDR3 covers 14 residues. The V and J ends lost 2 bases and 4 bases respectively, with 12 bases between them. Looked up from germline, CDR1 is GTSNPN and CDR2 is SVGIG (reference sequence). The CDR3 loop reads CAWSTGQRNQPQHF. The DNA of the CDR3 is TGTGCCTGGAGTACGGGACAAAGAAATCAGCCCCAGCATTTT.

In this sample, this clone turned up once. The gene calls are TRBV11-2 and TRBJ2-7; D is unresolved. CDR3 length: 16 amino acids. With 1 base removed from V and 4 bases from J, the gap between germline ends came to 17 bases. The germline gives CDR1 SGHAT, CDR2 FQNNGV. CDR3 coding DNA: TGTGCCAGCAGCTTAGTGCCCTCCGTAGAAGGGTACGAGCAGTACTTC. Translation: CASSLVPSVEGYEQYF. The whole variable domain, filled in from reference TRBV11-2 and TRBJ2-7, reads EAGVAQSPRYKIIEKRQSVAFWCNPISGHATLYWYQQILGQGPKLLIQFQNNGVVDDSQLPKDRFSAERLKGVDSTLKIQPAKLEDSAVYLCASSLVPSVEGYEQYFGPGTRLTVT.

The chain links TRBV6-1 to TRBJ2-1; 12 bases line up with TRBD2. J lost 8 bases, V lost 0 bases, and 17 bases had no gene match. Germline V gene sequence: CDR1 MNHNS, CDR2 SASEGT. This CDR3 contains 20 residues. Written as DNA, the CDR3 is TGTGCCAGCAGTGAAGCGGCCGGGCTAGCGGGAGGGCCTCAGGTCCATGAGCAGTTCTTC. Its protein is CASSEAAGLAGGPQVHEQFF.

This clone appeared a single time. The genes are TRBV6-6 and TRBJ1-2; 8 nucleotides align to TRBD1. After removal of 5 bases from V and 4 bases from J, the junction contained 6 bases not matched to a gene. The germline V gene has CDR1 MNHNY and CDR2 SVGAGI (reference sequence). The CDR3 totals 14 residues. The CDR3 nucleotides are TGTGCCAGCAGTCCACCACAGGGGGGCTATGGCTACACCTTC. Its translation is CASSPPQGGYGYTF.

This chain links TRBV19 with TRBJ2-1; D is uncertain. The germline gives CDR1 LNHDA, CDR2 SQIVND (reference sequence). V was clipped by 2 bases and J by 2 bases, with 4 bases between them. The CDR3 spans 13 residues. In DNA form, the CDR3 reads TGTGCCAGTAGTATAACAGCCTACAATGAGCAGTTCTTC. Translation: CASSITAYNEQFF.

V is TRBV28 and J is TRBJ2-7, with D possibly being TRBD1 or TRBD2 (6 bases each). Trimming left V 3 bases short and J 5 bases short, with 17 bases between. The germline V gene has CDR1 MDHEN and CDR2 SYDVKM. This CDR3 spans 15 amino acids. This CDR3 reads CASSFRGQGIDEQYF. CDR3 in DNA: TGTGCCAGCAGTTTTCGGGGGCAGGGGATAGACGAGCAGTACTTC.

The V call is TRBV19, the J call TRBJ2-2, with TRBD2 matching 8 bases. J was trimmed by 1 base and V by 4 bases; bases with no gene match: 11. This CDR3 comprises 18 residues. Germline CDR1 and CDR2: LNHDA and SQIVND (reference sequence). The CDR3 sequence: CASSTPTWLAGNTGELFF. In nucleotides, the CDR3 is TGTGCCAGTAGTACGCCTACCTGGCTAGCGGGGAACACCGGGGAGCTGTTTTTT.

The chain employs TRBV6-5 and TRBJ2-5; no firm D call. V lost 0 bases, J lost 2 bases, and 7 bases lay in between. This CDR3 is 14 amino acids long. Germline V gene lookup returns CDR1 MNHEY and CDR2 SVGAGI. The CDR3 spells CASSYSEVQETQYF. The CDR3 DNA is TGTGCCAGCAGTTACTCGGAAGTGCAAGAGACCCAGTACTTC.

This chain uses TRBV7-6 with TRBJ1-1; D unclear. Germline CDR1 reads SGHVS; CDR2 reads FNYEAQ. CDR3 length: 14 amino acids. With 5 bases removed from V and 2 bases from J, the gap between germline ends came to 12 bases. In nucleotides, the CDR3 is TGTGCCAGCAGCCTTGGTTGGGTTAACACTGAAGCTTTCTTT. It codes for CASSLGWVNTEAFF.

This clone was recorded a few times. The J gene is TRBJ1-1, the V gene TRBV27, with D perhaps TRBD1 (5 bases). Trimming took 6 bases from V and 4 from J, leaving 9 bases between them. This CDR3 comprises 12 residues. Germline lookup yields CDR1 MNHEY and CDR2 SMNVEV (reference sequence). CDR3 nucleotide sequence: TGTGCCAGCAGGTCGGGGGGCACTGAAGCTTTCTTT. The encoded protein is CASRSGGTEAFF.

This chain uses TRBV19 with TRBJ1-1, with D perhaps matching TRBD1 (5 bases). V was trimmed by 7 bases and J by 4 bases, leaving 10 bases between them. CDR3 size: 12 residues. The germline CDR1 and CDR2 sequences are LNHDA and SQIVND (reference sequence). CDR3 protein: CASKGRGTEAFF. As DNA, the CDR3 is TGTGCCAGTAAGGGAAGGGGCACTGAAGCTTTCTTT.

The chain is built from TRBV27 and TRBJ2-5; unclear D gene. Looked up from germline, CDR1 is MNHEY and CDR2 is SMNVEV (reference sequence). CDR3 size: 14 residues. V lost 3 bases, J lost 7 bases, and 15 bases lay in between. CDR3 nucleotides: TGTGCCAGCAGTTTTGGCCCGGGTGGAGTGACCCAGTACTTC. Translating it yields CASSFGPGGVTQYF.

V usage is TRBV11-2 and J usage is TRBJ2-1; TRBD1 matches at 7 bases. V was clipped by 3 bases and J by 2 bases; unmatched bases: 13. Germline V gene sequence: CDR1 SGHAT, CDR2 FQNNGV. The CDR3 covers 18 residues. The CDR3 nucleotides read TGTGCCAGCAGCTTCCTTCCAAAGACAGGGCCAGCCTACAATGAGCAGTTCTTC. Encoded protein: CASSFLPKTGPAYNEQFF.

The rearrangement links TRBV2 to TRBJ1-1; D possibly corresponds to TRBD1 (5 bases). Between the trimmed V and J ends, which lost 6 bases and 1 base, there was a span of 15 bases. The CDR3 totals 15 residues. Germline CDR1 SNHLY, CDR2 FYNNEI. CDR3 sequence reads: CASRPQTASNTEAFF. The CDR3 bases are TGTGCCAGCAGGCCGCAGACAGCGTCGAACACTGAAGCTTTCTTT.

The rearrangement uses TRBV5-4 and TRBJ2-1; 7 nucleotides agree with TRBD1. In germline, CDR1 is SGHNT, CDR2 YYREEE (reference sequence). There are 17 residues in the CDR3. V lost 3 bases to trimming and J lost 2 bases; unmatched junction nucleotides: 11. This CDR3 reads CASSSELQGQPYNEQFF. In DNA form, the CDR3 reads TGTGCCAGCAGCTCGGAACTACAGGGGCAACCCTACAATGAGCAGTTCTTC.

J is TRBJ1-5 and V is TRBV4-3; D remains unclear. The V gene's germline CDR1 is LGHNA and CDR2 YSLEER. Between the trimmed V and J ends, which lost 0 bases and 7 bases, there was a span of 7 bases. The CDR3 has 13 amino acids. CDR3 sequence reads: CASSQDTSQPQHF. CDR3 DNA sequence: TGCGCCAGCAGCCAAGATACATCCCAGCCCCAGCATTTT.

This chain joins TRBV7-2 and TRBJ2-1; D possibly corresponds to TRBD2 (6 bases). The CDR3 sequence is 15 residues long. Trimming removed 4 bases from V and 7 bases from J, with 17 bases in between. Germline V gene data show CDR1 as SGHTA and CDR2 as FQGNSA. The CDR3 DNA follows: TGTGCCAGCAGCTGGTGGGGGGAGGTTCAGAATGAGCAGTTCTTC. Protein: CASSWWGEVQNEQFF.

V usage is TRBV19 and J usage is TRBJ1-1; D is perhaps TRBD1 (5 bases). This CDR3 spans 15 amino acids. Trimming pared 4 bases from V and 11 bases from J, leaving 23 bases between. Germline V lookup: CDR1 LNHDA, CDR2 SQIVND (reference sequence). CDR3 in amino acids: CASSKGSGGSRSAFF. The CDR3 DNA reads TGTGCCAGTAGTAAAGGTTCTGGGGGAAGTCGGTCGGCTTTCTTT.

The V and J genes are TRBV6-1 and TRBJ1-2; TRBD1 matches at 9 bases. V shed 3 bases and J 3 bases; nucleotides not matched to a gene: 5. Germline assignment: CDR1 MNHNS and CDR2 SASEGT. This CDR3 contains 15 residues. CDR3 coding DNA: TGTGCCAGCAGTGAGAGACAGGGGGGTCACTATGGCTACACCTTC. It yields the protein CASSERQGGHYGYTF.

The chain joins TRBV29-1 to TRBJ1-4; the match to TRBD1 covers 7 bases. The germline V gene encodes CDR1 SQVTM and CDR2 ANQGSEA. Trimming took 1 base from V and 3 from J; bases not matched to a gene: 8. The CDR3 totals 16 residues. This CDR3 is CSVEGQGGSSNEKLFF. In DNA form, the CDR3 reads TGCAGCGTTGAAGGCCAGGGGGGGTCTTCTAATGAAAAACTGTTTTTT.

V is TRBV27 and J is TRBJ1-5; D not resolved. The CDR3 has 16 residues. Per the germline V gene, CDR1 is MNHEY and CDR2 is SMNVEV (reference sequence). V lost 5 bases to trimming and J lost 5 bases, with 19 bases between them. DNA of the CDR3: TGTGCCAGCAGTCCCCAGCCGTATAGCAATGATCAGCCCCAGCATTTT. Its translation is CASSPQPYSNDQPQHF.

The chain joins TRBV5-4 to TRBJ1-1, with TRBD1 as a possible D gene (5 bases). Germline loops: CDR1 SGHNT, CDR2 YYREEE (reference sequence). This CDR3 contains 14 residues. V shed 5 bases and J shed 1 base, with 12 bases lying between them. In DNA form, the CDR3 reads TGTGCCAGCAGAGCCCGCCAGGGGAACACTGAAGCTTTCTTT. Protein: CASRARQGNTEAFF. The whole variable domain, filled in from reference TRBV5-4 and TRBJ1-1, reads ETGVTQSPTHLIKTRGQQVTLRCSSQSGHNTVSWYQQALGQGPQFIFQYYREEENGRGNFPPRFSGLQFPNYSSELNVNALELDDSALYLCASRARQGNTEAFFGQGTRLTVV.

This clone has just one count. The gene calls are TRBV5-1 and TRBJ1-1, with TRBD1 identical over 10 bases. The CDR3 consists of 14 residues. After removal of 7 bases from V and 5 bases from J, the junction contained 8 bases not matched to a gene. Germline V gene sequence: CDR1 SGHRS, CDR2 YFSETQ. CDR3 sequence: CASGKWDRGTEAFF. The DNA of the CDR3 is TGCGCCAGCGGTAAATGGGACAGGGGTACTGAAGCTTTCTTT.

This chain joins TRBV15 and TRBJ1-1, with 10 bases fitting TRBD1. This CDR3 spans 18 amino acids. The V gene end was trimmed by 1 base and the J gene end by 4 bases; junction bases not matched to a gene: 12. The germline V gene encodes CDR1 LNHNV and CDR2 YYDKDF (reference sequence). The CDR3 DNA reads as TGTGCCACCAGCAGAGGCCGGCGACAGGGGGCTGGAGGCACTGAAGCTTTCTTT. Its translation: CATSRGRRQGAGGTEAFF.

The genes are TRBV19 and TRBJ1-5; unclear D gene. The CDR3 is 13 residues long. Trimming removed 0 bases from V and 6 bases from J, with 6 bases in between. CDR1 and CDR2 from the germline V gene are LNHDA and SQIVND (reference sequence). CDR3 nucleotide sequence: TGTGCCAGTAGTATAGACGGAAGTCAGCCCCAGCATTTT. Protein product: CASSIDGSQPQHF. Using reference TRBV19 and TRBJ1-5 for the parts outside the CDR3, the full variable domain is DGGITQSPKYLFRKEGQNVTLSCEQNLNHDAMYWYRQDPGQGLRLIYYSQIVNDFQKGDIAEGYSVSREKKESFPLTVTSAQKNPTAFYLCASSIDGSQPQHFGDGTRLSIL.